This T cell receptor beta chain was retrieved from a study of blood T cell repertoires in COVID-19. On the study more broadly: COVID-19 samples from acute and convalescent phases originated in the United States, Italy and Spain. In each case, the material was cDNA or gDNA derived from T cells, B-cell-depleted T cells, or PBMCs.

V shed 3 bases and J 0 bases; nucleotides not matched to a gene: 1. The CDR3 contains 15 residues. Germline CDR1 and CDR2: SGDLS and YYNGEE. This clone appeared once. Original handling: Scientists estimated how many nucleated cells there were by amplifying reference gene primers. Measured with immunoSEQ multiplex PCR; TCRdb has only the in-frame clones, and not every one. V and J calls and clone size are given by that table; D and trimming were obtained from the DNA. The sample has 350,000 to 450,000 clones; 85% to 90% are singletons. This sequence was found in a human donor in a cohort sampled during active COVID-19. The chain is built from TRBV9 and TRBJ1-5; 9 positions match TRBD1. Specimen: peripheral blood. CDR3 sequence reads: CASSGDRDSNQPQHF. DNA of the CDR3: TGTGCCAGCAGCGGGGACAGGGATAGCAATCAGCCCCAGCATTTT.